There are a few counts of the clone carrying this TCR beta chain. Distinct nucleotide sequences in the sample also encode this CDR3. This entry comes from a study of technical replicates of blood from several donors. Clones were sequenced by immunoSEQ multiplex PCR, and TCRdb holds only the in-frame ones, with some missing. The top ten clones hold about 5% of a sample with some 77,000 clones, approximately 83% of them seen once. The sequenced material came from PBMCs. The clonotype comes from a human donor in good health. Some clones in this sample may be carry-over from other donors' samples.

CDR3 nucleotides: TGCAGCTCATCGCCAGGGTTCACTGAAGCTTTCTTT. Residues: CSSSPGFTEAFF. The chain recombines TRBV29-1 with TRBJ1-1; the D gene is possibly TRBD1 (5 bases). The V gene lost 8 bases and the J gene lost 4 bases, with 14 bases spanning the gap. The CDR3 sequence is 12 residues long. Germline CDR1 SQVTM, CDR2 ANQGSEA.